There are many counts of the clone carrying this T cell receptor (beta chain). Construction of the TCR beta libraries employed iRepertoire HTBI primers in conjunction with Arm-PCR of CDR3 regions. One entry per CDR3 protein, called by TCRdb with MiXCR from the multiplex PCR reads. The sample holds 400,000 to 450,000 distinct CDR3 sequences, about 17% seen once. The data were taken from a study of regulatory T cells in long-lasting Graves disease. The J segment lost 3 bases and the V segment lost 2 bases, leaving 5 bases of the junction unmatched. Looked up from germline, CDR1 is MDHEN and CDR2 is SYDVKM. The CDR3 has 17 residues. Sample time point: newly diagnosed GD, antithyroid drugs for less than 3 months. RNA from PBMCs was the source of the TCR library. The same data also went into a second study, on T cells in Graves' hyperthyroidism and ophthalmopathy.

The genes are TRBV28 and TRBJ1-4; 11 positions match TRBD1. The receptor was isolated from a woman in her twenties or thirties with Graves disease. The sequences come from peripheral blood mononuclear cells (PBMCs), collected at new diagnosis, from a patient treated with antithyroid drugs. CDR3 nucleotides: TGTGCCAGCAGTTTAGCGGACAGGGGGCGGGCTAATGAAAAACTGTTTTTT. This gives the protein CASSLADRGRANEKLFF.